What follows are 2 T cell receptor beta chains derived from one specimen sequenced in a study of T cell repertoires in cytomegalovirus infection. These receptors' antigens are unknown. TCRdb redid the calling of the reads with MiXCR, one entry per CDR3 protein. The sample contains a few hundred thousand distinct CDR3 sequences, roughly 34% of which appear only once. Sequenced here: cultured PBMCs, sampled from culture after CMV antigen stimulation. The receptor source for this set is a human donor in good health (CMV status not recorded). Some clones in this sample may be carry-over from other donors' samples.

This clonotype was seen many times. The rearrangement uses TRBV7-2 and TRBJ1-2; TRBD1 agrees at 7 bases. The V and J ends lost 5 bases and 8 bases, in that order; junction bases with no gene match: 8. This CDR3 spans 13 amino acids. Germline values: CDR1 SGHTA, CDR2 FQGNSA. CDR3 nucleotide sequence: TGTGCCAGCAGCGAAACCCCAGGGGGGGGCTACACCTTC. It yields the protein CASSETPGGGYTF. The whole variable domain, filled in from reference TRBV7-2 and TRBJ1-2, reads GAGVSQSPSNKVTEKGKDVELRCDPISGHTALYWYRQSLGQGLEFLIYFQGNSAPDKSGLPSDRFSAERTGGSVSTLTIQRTQQEDSAVYLCASSETPGGGYTFGSGTRLTVV.

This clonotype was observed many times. The CDR3 is CASSVTQGFNYGYTF. CDR3 coding DNA: TGTGCCAGCAGTGTCACACAGGGATTCAACTATGGCTACACCTTC. The rearrangement uses TRBV7-2 and TRBJ1-2, with D perhaps TRBD1 (6 bases). The CDR3 extends over 15 amino acids. CDR1 is SGHTA and CDR2 is FQGNSA in the germline V gene. V dropped 6 bases and J dropped 2 bases, with 16 bases sitting between them.